The rows below give T cell receptor beta chains drawn from one sample of a study of identical twins. TCRdb fed the 5' RACE reads into MiXCR, producing one record per CDR3 protein. Here the sample spans roughly 1,500,000 distinct CDR3 sequences, around 29% being singletons. The specimen was cord blood. The receptors derive from a newborn girl in good health. Each CDR3 is given with its conserved first and last residue. A D gene is named only where the DNA matches it firmly. The size of a clone is reported for some rows only, either as once, few or many, or as a class for expanded clones.

v_gene,abundance,j_gene,d_gene,CDR3aa,CDR3nt
TRBV25-1,few,TRBJ2-2,-,CASTFTGELFF,TGTGCCAGCACTTTCACCGGGGAGCTGTTTTTT
TRBV2,-,TRBJ2-3,-,CASKSQGREYF,TGTGCCAGCAAGAGTCAGGGACGAGAGTATTTT
TRBV4-1,few,TRBJ2-1,-,CASSFTGGDLQFF,TGCGCCAGCAGCTTTACCGGCGGGGACCTACAGTTCTTC
TRBV12-3/TRBV12-4,many,TRBJ1-6,-,CASSAGNSPLHF,TGTGCCAGCAGTGCGGGAAATTCACCCCTCCACTTT
TRBV3-1,once,TRBJ1-4,TRBD1,CASSHRGTGGNEKLFF,TGTGCCAGCAGCCACCGAGGGACAGGGGGGAATGAAAAACTGTTTTTT
TRBV27,few,TRBJ2-7,-,CASSFGGPSSYEQYF,TGTGCCAGCAGTTTTGGGGGACCTAGCTCCTACGAGCAGTACTTC
TRBV19,few,TRBJ2-1,-,CASSKGGLNEQFF,TGTGCCAGTAGTAAAGGGGGGCTCAATGAGCAGTTCTTC
TRBV20-1,-,TRBJ2-3,TRBD2,CSASAGTSSTDTQYF,TGCAGTGCTAGTGCTGGGACTAGCAGCACAGATACGCAGTATTTT
TRBV2,-,TRBJ2-1,TRBD2,CASRPYPLAGGYNERFF,TGTGCCAGCAGGCCATACCCTCTAGCGGGGGGGTACAATGAGCGGTTCTTC
TRBV29-1,-,TRBJ2-5,-,CSVEWQGWQETQYF,TGCAGCGTTGAATGGCAGGGATGGCAAGAGACCCAGTACTTC
TRBV4-2,few,TRBJ1-5,TRBD1,CASRQTGGPNQPQHF,TGTGCCAGCAGACAAACAGGGGGCCCCAATCAGCCCCAGCATTTT
TRBV2,few,TRBJ1-5,TRBD1,CASRPTGVYQPQHF,TGTGCCAGCAGGCCGACAGGGGTCTATCAGCCCCAGCATTTT
TRBV20-1,-,TRBJ2-7,TRBD1,CSARTGLPYEQYF,TGCAGTGCCCGGACAGGTCTTCCCTACGAGCAGTACTTC
TRBV10-3,-,TRBJ1-1,-,CAISESGTKNTEAFF,TGTGCCATCAGTGAGTCGGGGACAAAAAACACTGAAGCTTTCTTT
TRBV2,few,TRBJ2-5,-,CASDSQGLRETQYF,TGTGCCAGTGACTCTCAGGGCCTTAGGGAGACCCAGTACTTC
TRBV7-2,few,TRBJ2-1,-,CASSSYSFVPYNEQFF,TGTGCCAGCAGCTCCTACAGCTTTGTCCCCTACAATGAGCAGTTCTTC
TRBV10-3,-,TRBJ2-7,-,CAISDTYNEQYF,TGTGCCATCAGTGACACCTACAATGAGCAGTACTTC
TRBV27,-,TRBJ1-2,-,CASSFRLPQGPYGYTF,TGTGCCAGCAGTTTCCGGCTACCACAGGGTCCCTATGGCTACACCTTC
TRBV7-6,-,TRBJ2-5,TRBD1,CASSRIQGIQETQYF,TGTGCCAGCAGCCGAATACAGGGGATCCAAGAGACCCAGTACTTC
TRBV2,-,TRBJ2-5,-,CASTINPEGETQYF,TGTGCCAGCACCATAAACCCGGAGGGGGAGACCCAGTACTTC
TRBV7-2,-,TRBJ2-1,TRBD2,CASSWRLAGGDYNEQFF,TGTGCCAGCAGCTGGCGACTAGCGGGAGGGGACTACAATGAGCAGTTCTTC
TRBV3-1,few,TRBJ1-4,TRBD1,CASSQAPTGMSEKLFF,TGTGCCAGCAGCCAAGCCCCGACAGGGATGAGCGAAAAACTGTTTTTT
TRBV15,-,TRBJ2-3,-,CATSRDGRQEVTDTQYF,TGTGCCACCAGCAGAGACGGACGACAGGAGGTTACAGATACGCAGTATTTT
TRBV20-1,many,TRBJ2-7,-,CSARPAYEQYF,TGCAGTGCTAGACCAGCTTACGAGCAGTACTTC
TRBV14,-,TRBJ1-2,-,CASSQAWASRYGYTF,TGTGCCAGCAGCCAAGCGTGGGCTTCCCGCTATGGCTACACCTTC
TRBV2,few,TRBJ2-7,-,CASMTDSYEQYF,TGTGCCAGTATGACCGACTCCTACGAGCAGTACTTC
TRBV28,-,TRBJ2-1,TRBD1,CASSSLGTGYNEQFF,TGTGCCAGCAGTTCCCTGGGGACAGGTTACAATGAGCAGTTCTTC
TRBV29-1,many,TRBJ2-3,-,CSAAGIGADTQYF,TGCAGCGCCGCGGGCATAGGCGCAGATACGCAGTATTTT
TRBV3-1,few,TRBJ1-5,-,CASSQGSGDQPQHF,TGTGCCAGCAGCCAAGGGTCGGGCGATCAGCCCCAGCATTTT
TRBV6-1,-,TRBJ1-1,-,CASRPEGFTGGAFF,TGTGCCAGCAGACCCGAAGGGTTCACCGGGGGAGCTTTCTTT
TRBV9,many,TRBJ2-5,-,CASSPGLTQETQYF,TGTGCCAGCAGCCCTGGACTTACCCAAGAGACCCAGTACTTC
TRBV10-3,-,TRBJ1-2,TRBD1,CAVRGTGVDGYTF,TGTGCCGTCAGGGGGACAGGGGTCGATGGCTACACCTTC
TRBV5-1,few,TRBJ2-2,-,CASSFDGGATGELFF,TGCGCCAGCAGCTTTGATGGGGGAGCCACCGGGGAGCTGTTTTTT
TRBV28,-,TRBJ1-5,-,CASSFPDSPRQPQHF,TGTGCCAGCAGTTTCCCGGACAGTCCTAGACAGCCCCAGCATTTT
TRBV24-1,-,TRBJ2-3,TRBD1,CATSAGQGQYF,TGTGCCACCAGTGCGGGACAGGGGCAGTATTTT
TRBV10-3,few,TRBJ1-4,TRBD1,CAIRPGQGAGKLFF,TGTGCCATCAGACCTGGACAGGGGGCAGGAAAACTGTTTTTT
TRBV10-3,-,TRBJ1-6,-,CAISEGSGQGNSPLHF,TGTGCCATCAGTGAGGGCTCAGGGCAGGGGAATTCACCCCTCCACTTT
TRBV25-1,-,TRBJ2-1,TRBD2,CASSDLNGRADEQFF,TGTGCCAGCAGTGACCTCAACGGGAGGGCAGATGAGCAGTTCTTC
TRBV27,-,TRBJ1-1,-,CASSPHGGKNTEAFF,TGTGCCAGCAGTCCCCATGGGGGTAAGAACACTGAAGCTTTCTTT
TRBV27,-,TRBJ2-1,-,CASSSRTACNEQFF,TGTGCCAGCAGTTCCCGGACAGCCTGCAATGAGCAGTTCTTC
TRBV28,-,TRBJ2-2,TRBD1,CASEQRQGAGELFF,TGTGCCAGCGAGCAACGACAGGGGGCCGGGGAGCTGTTTTTT
TRBV30,-,TRBJ1-1,-,CAWRGGSNTEAFF,TGTGCCTGGCGGGGGGGATCAAACACTGAAGCTTTCTTT
TRBV7-8,-,TRBJ2-5,-,CASRNKLPTETQYF,TGTGCCAGCAGGAACAAGCTCCCGACCGAGACCCAGTACTTC
TRBV6-1,-,TRBJ1-5,-,CASSELRGHQPQHF,TGTGCCAGCAGTGAATTGCGGGGTCATCAGCCCCAGCATTTT
TRBV4-2,-,TRBJ1-2,-,CASSQTDSGYTF,TGTGCCAGCAGCCAAACCGACAGTGGCTACACCTTC
TRBV27,few,TRBJ1-4,-,CASSLLWGEKLFF,TGTGCCAGCAGCCTACTATGGGGGGAAAAACTGTTTTTT
TRBV4-2,few,TRBJ1-6,-,CASSQGGAYNSPLHF,TGTGCCAGCAGCCAAGGAGGGGCGTATAATTCACCCCTCCACTTT
TRBV12-3/TRBV12-4,few,TRBJ1-2,-,CASSPRVLQGYGYTF,TGTGCCAGCAGTCCCAGGGTCCTCCAGGGCTATGGCTACACCTTC
TRBV6-6,few,TRBJ1-1,-,CASLVKGGSSEAFF,TGTGCCAGCTTGGTTAAGGGCGGCTCGTCTGAAGCTTTCTTT
TRBV4-1,few,TRBJ2-3,TRBD2,CASSALAGVITDTQYF,TGCGCCAGCAGCGCCTTAGCGGGAGTGATCACAGATACGCAGTATTTT
TRBV5-6,once,TRBJ2-1,TRBD1,CAGSLGQGNEQFF,TGTGCCGGCAGCTTGGGACAGGGCAATGAGCAGTTCTTC
TRBV12-3/TRBV12-4,many,TRBJ2-1,-,CASRPSGQSYNEQFF,TGTGCCAGCAGACCCTCCGGGCAGTCCTACAATGAGCAGTTCTTC
TRBV6-5,-,TRBJ2-3,-,CASSYSRKRTDTQYF,TGTGCCAGCAGTTACTCGAGGAAACGCACAGATACGCAGTATTTT
TRBV11-3,few,TRBJ2-1,-,CASSLYASAYNEQFF,TGTGCCAGCAGCTTATATGCTAGTGCCTACAATGAGCAGTTCTTC
TRBV11-2,-,TRBJ1-1,TRBD1,CASSSWTRGLEAFF,TGTGCCAGCAGCTCATGGACAAGGGGGCTTGAAGCTTTCTTT
TRBV29-1,few,TRBJ1-1,TRBD1,CSAGQGGNTEAFF,TGCAGCGCGGGACAGGGCGGCAACACTGAAGCTTTCTTT
TRBV7-9,-,TRBJ2-7,-,CASSRDLAENYEQYF,TGTGCCAGCAGCCGTGACCTCGCGGAAAACTACGAGCAGTACTTC
TRBV7-2,few,TRBJ2-6,-,CASSYQSSGANVLTF,TGTGCCAGCAGCTACCAGAGCTCTGGGGCCAACGTCCTGACTTTC
TRBV7-2,-,TRBJ2-7,TRBD2,CASSRLASGQYF,TGTGCCAGCAGCCGACTAGCTTCTGGGCAGTACTTC
TRBV7-2,-,TRBJ2-3,-,CASSLVASVAITRTDTQYF,TGTGCCAGCAGCTTAGTGGCTAGCGTCGCTATTACACGCACAGATACGCAGTATTTT